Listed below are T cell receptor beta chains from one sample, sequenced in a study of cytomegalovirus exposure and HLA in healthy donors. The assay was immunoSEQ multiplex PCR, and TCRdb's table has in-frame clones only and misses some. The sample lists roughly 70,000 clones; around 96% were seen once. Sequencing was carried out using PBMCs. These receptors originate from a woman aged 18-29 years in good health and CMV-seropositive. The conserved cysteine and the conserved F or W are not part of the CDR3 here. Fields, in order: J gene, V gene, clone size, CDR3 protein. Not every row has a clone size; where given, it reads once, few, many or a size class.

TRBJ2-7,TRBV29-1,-,SVEVSSGAYEQY
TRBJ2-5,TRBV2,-,ASRRDVETQY
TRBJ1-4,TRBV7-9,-,ASSPRTGSEKLF
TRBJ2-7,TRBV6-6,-,ASSSPGLIKEQY
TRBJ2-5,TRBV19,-,ASSILIRGSETQY
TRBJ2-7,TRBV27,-,ASSPLAGHGEQY
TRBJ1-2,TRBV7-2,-,ASSFSQMGQGRSYGYT
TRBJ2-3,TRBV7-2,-,ASSSGGGKADTQY
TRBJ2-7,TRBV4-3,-,ASSQEGWGGEQY
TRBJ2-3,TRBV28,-,ASRVAGGGADTQY
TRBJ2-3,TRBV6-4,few,ASSDSTSTDTQY
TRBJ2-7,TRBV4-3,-,ASSQSPEQGAGEQY
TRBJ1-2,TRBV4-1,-,ASSQALRAGGDGYT
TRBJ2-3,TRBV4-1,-,ASSHFDRGDTDTQY
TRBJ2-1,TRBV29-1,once,SSFGTEQF
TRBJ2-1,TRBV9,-,ASSPLAGTYNEQF
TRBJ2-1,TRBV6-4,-,ASSSTSGSRANEQF
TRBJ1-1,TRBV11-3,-,ASSFRAGGEAF
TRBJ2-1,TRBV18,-,ASSPLGALTSNEQF
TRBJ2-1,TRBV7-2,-,ASSLVETGEQF
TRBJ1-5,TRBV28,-,ASSWDREDQPQH
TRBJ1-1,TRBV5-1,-,ASSKGQGGTEAF
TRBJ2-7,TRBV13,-,ASSRGGAYEQY
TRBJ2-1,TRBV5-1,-,ASSLEPGNEQF
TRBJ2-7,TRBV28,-,ASRKAGTSGIYEQY
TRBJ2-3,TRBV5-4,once,ASSQDREIDTQY
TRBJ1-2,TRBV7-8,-,ASSLGGQRVYT